This T cell receptor (beta chain) is drawn from a study of response to subunit inactivated influenza vaccine. Study results and caveats: Few additional T cells are recruited per seasonal influenza vaccination, authors suggested.

As for this clonotype: What it binds is not known.

MiXCR, run by TCRdb on the RT-PCR reads, gives a single entry per CDR3 protein. The repertoire includes 860,000 or so distinct CDR3 sequences, around 21% of them detected once, and 9.5% to 13% sits in the top ten. The source was PBMCs from blood, collected 5 to 6 days after vaccination. The clonotype was recovered from a man between 50 and 59 years old who received an inactivated influenza vaccine.

In nucleotides, the CDR3 is TGCGCCAGCAGCACCACGCCGGGACAGAACACTGAAGCTTTCTTT. It translates to CASSTTPGQNTEAFF. The chain joins TRBV5-1 to TRBJ1-1, with a possible D match to TRBD1 (6 bases). The V gene's germline CDR1 is SGHRS and CDR2 YFSETQ. Between the trimmed V and J ends, which lost 4 bases and 1 base, there was a span of 14 bases. There are 15 residues in the CDR3.